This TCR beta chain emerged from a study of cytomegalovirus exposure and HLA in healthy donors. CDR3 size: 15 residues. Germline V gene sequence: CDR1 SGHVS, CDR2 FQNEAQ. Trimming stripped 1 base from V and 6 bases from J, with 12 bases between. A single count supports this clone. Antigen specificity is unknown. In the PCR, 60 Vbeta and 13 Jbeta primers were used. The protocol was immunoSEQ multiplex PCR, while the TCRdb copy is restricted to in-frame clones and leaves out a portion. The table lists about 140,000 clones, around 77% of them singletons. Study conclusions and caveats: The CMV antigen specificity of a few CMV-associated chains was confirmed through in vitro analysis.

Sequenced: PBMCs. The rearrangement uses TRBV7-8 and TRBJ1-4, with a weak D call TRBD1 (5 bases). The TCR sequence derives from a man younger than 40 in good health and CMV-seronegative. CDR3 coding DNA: TGTGCCAGCAGCTTAGTTCCAGGGTCTTATGAAAAACTGTTTTTT. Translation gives CASSLVPGSYEKLFF.